The next 29 T cell receptor beta chains were all read from a single sample in a study of T-cell reconstitution after alpha-beta-depleted transplantation in children. The TCRbeta library was prepared with unique molecular identifiers. Using its own MiXCR run on the PCR reads, TCRdb lists one record per CDR3 protein. The sample consists of roughly 200,000 distinct CDR3 sequences, about 11% of them appearing once. This material consisted of PBMCs, taken before TCRalphabeta/CD19-depleted stem cell transplant. These receptors came from a child under three years old with acute myeloid leukemia, due to receive a stem cell transplant.

This clonotype was recorded at least ten times. This sequence joins TRBV30 and TRBJ2-7, with D unresolved. Germline assignment: CDR1 GTSNPN and CDR2 SVGIG (reference sequence). V was pared by 3 bases and J by 2 bases, with 8 bases between. There are 12 residues in the CDR3. CDR3 in amino acids: CAWRGLPYEQYF. Here the CDR3 DNA reads TGTGCCTGGAGAGGGCTCCCCTACGAGCAGTACTTC.

This clonotype was seen just once. With a much larger clone just one base away, this may be a read error. The genes are TRBV7-9 and TRBJ2-3; no clear D. The J call may be mistaken, given a closer DNA end match to TRBJ1-5. Germline V gene sequence: CDR1 SEHNR, CDR2 FQNEAQ (reference sequence). The CDR3 runs to 16 residues. The CDR3 sequence: CASSLAWGGNTDTQHF. DNA for the CDR3: TGTGCCAGCAGCTTAGCGTGGGGAGGGAACACAGATACGCAGCATTTT.

This clonotype came up a few times. This chain links TRBV18 with TRBJ1-5; D perhaps matches TRBD1 (5 bases). V lost 6 bases and J lost 3, with 15 bases in between. This CDR3 contains 15 residues. From germline, CDR1 is KGHSH and CDR2 LQKENI. The CDR3 is CASSPGPASNQPQHF. CDR3 DNA: TGTGCCAGCTCCCCGGGACCCGCCTCCAATCAGCCCCAGCATTTT.

This clonotype was counted at least ten times. The chain employs TRBV5-6 and TRBJ2-2; D ambiguous. The V end was cut by 3 bases, the J end by 6 bases, with 12 bases between. The length of the CDR3 is 14 residues. Germline V lookup: CDR1 SGHDT, CDR2 YYEEEE. CDR3 loop: CASSSWQFPGELFF. For the CDR3, the DNA is TGTGCCAGCAGCTCTTGGCAGTTCCCCGGGGAGCTGTTTTTT. Variable domain in full (rest from reference TRBV5-6 and TRBJ2-2): DAGVTQSPTHLIKTRGQQVTLRCSPKSGHDTVSWYQQALGQGPQFIFQYYEEEERQRGNFPDRFSGHQFPNYSSELNVNALLLGDSALYLCASSSWQFPGELFFGEGSRLTVL.

This chain links TRBV5-1 with TRBJ1-6; D ambiguous. V was shortened by 2 bases and J by 8 bases, with 8 bases between the two germline ends. This CDR3 spans 13 amino acids. Germline CDR1 reads SGHRS; CDR2 reads YFSETQ. In DNA form, the CDR3 reads TGCGCCAGCAGCTTCGACGGGGATTCACCCCTCCACTTT. It specifies CASSFDGDSPLHF.

This clonotype was observed at least ten times. The chain uses TRBV24-1 and TRBJ2-7, with 12 nucleotides matching TRBD2. The CDR3 sequence is 17 residues long. Germline loops: CDR1 KGHDR, CDR2 SFDVKD. Trimming took 3 bases from V and 0 from J; bases not matched to a gene: 5. The CDR3 DNA follows: TGTGCCACCAGTGATCTGAGGACTAGCGGGAACTCCTACGAGCAGTACTTC. This encodes CATSDLRTSGNSYEQYF.

This clonotype was recorded many times. The chain couples TRBV29-1 to TRBJ2-1; D unclear. Deletions cut 8 bases from V and 1 base from J, with 15 bases between. Per the germline V gene, CDR1 is SQVTM and CDR2 is ANQGSEA. The CDR3 consists of 14 residues. This chain's CDR3 is CSSQELGSYNEQFF. Written as DNA, the CDR3 is TGCAGCTCTCAGGAGCTGGGTTCCTACAATGAGCAGTTCTTC.

In this sample, this clonotype turned up many times. The chain carries TRBV10-2 and TRBJ2-3; TRBD2 matches 8 bases. The J segment lost 2 bases and the V segment lost 0 bases, leaving 4 bases of the junction unmatched. The CDR3 length is 16 residues. Germline loops: CDR1 WSHSY, CDR2 SAAADI. The CDR3 coding sequence is TGCGCCAGCAGTGAGTCGGCACTAGCGGTCACAGATACGCAGTATTTT. It specifies CASSESALAVTDTQYF.

This clonotype was recorded at least ten times. This chain uses TRBV12-3 or TRBV12-4 with TRBJ2-5, with D possibly matching TRBD1 (5 bases). This CDR3 comprises 13 residues. Trimming removed 7 bases from V and 3 bases from J, with 12 bases in between. CDR3 in amino acids: CASTLGAEETQYF. Here the CDR3 DNA reads TGTGCCAGCACGCTTGGGGCAGAAGAGACCCAGTACTTC.

This clonotype was recorded many times. The chain employs TRBV9 and TRBJ2-2, with D possibly matching TRBD1 (7 bases). The V and J ends lost 2 bases and 1 base respectively, with 9 bases between them. Germline V CDR1 and CDR2: SGDLS, YYNGEE. The CDR3 runs to 15 residues. In DNA, the CDR3 is TGTGCCAGCAGCGTCCAGGGGGGGAACACCGGGGAGCTGTTTTTT. As protein: CASSVQGGNTGELFF.

This clonotype was found many times. The chain employs TRBV19 and TRBJ1-1, with D perhaps TRBD1 (6 bases). V was pared by 5 bases and J by 5 bases, with 15 bases between. The germline gives CDR1 LNHDA, CDR2 SQIVND (reference sequence). The CDR3 is 14 residues long. CDR3: CASSPMGGATEAFF. The CDR3 DNA follows: TGTGCCAGTAGTCCTATGGGGGGGGCTACTGAAGCTTTCTTT.

This clonotype came up a few times. The chain is built from TRBV20-1 and TRBJ2-5, with TRBD1 as a possible D gene (6 bases). Germline CDR1 is DFQATT and CDR2 is SNEGSKA (reference sequence). V lost 3 bases, J lost 8 bases, and 25 bases lay in between. The CDR3 has 16 amino acids. The CDR3 nucleotides are TGCAGTGCTAGGCCACCAGGGACACCTACCCGGGATACCCAGTACTTC. This sequence encodes CSARPPGTPTRDTQYF.

This clonotype was counted at least ten times. The gene calls are TRBV12-3 or TRBV12-4 and TRBJ2-5; 9 nucleotides align to TRBD1. V lost 6 bases and J lost 5; bases outside the gene matches: 4. The CDR3 is 13 amino acids. The CDR3 bases are TGTGCCAGCAGCACAGGGGGCTGGGAGACCCAGTACTTC. It codes for CASSTGGWETQYF.

This clonotype was found many times. The chain joins TRBV5-1 to TRBJ1-1, with TRBD1 matching 8 bases. Unmatched junction bases numbered 7, after V lost 5 bases and J lost 4 bases. This CDR3 contains 14 residues. Germline V gene lookup returns CDR1 SGHRS and CDR2 YFSETQ. The CDR3 protein is CASRETGDGTEAFF. In DNA, the CDR3 is TGCGCCAGCAGGGAGACAGGGGATGGCACTGAAGCTTTCTTT.

This clonotype was seen ten or more times. The chain carries TRBV29-1 and TRBJ2-2, with TRBD1 matching over 9 bases. CDR3 length equals 17 residues. The ends lost 4 bases at V and 1 base at J; junction bases unmatched: 10. Per germline, CDR1 SQVTM and CDR2 ANQGSEA. The CDR3 loop reads CSVVRPGTGRNTGELFF. DNA for the CDR3: TGCAGCGTTGTCAGACCGGGGACAGGGAGGAACACCGGGGAGCTGTTTTTT.

This clonotype was seen many times. This chain connects TRBV29-1 to TRBJ2-7; 10 nucleotides agree with TRBD2. V lost 6 bases to trimming and J lost 6 bases; unmatched junction nucleotides: 11. CDR1 SQVTM and CDR2 ANQGSEA come from the germline V gene. The CDR3 has 14 residues. CDR3 bases: TGCAGCGTACGCAGGAGCGGGAGGGCGCTCGAGCAGTACTTC. Its protein is CSVRRSGRALEQYF.

This clonotype occurred many times. The V gene is TRBV7-9, the J gene TRBJ1-1; 11 bases are a match to TRBD1. This CDR3 has 16 residues. Germline V gene lookup returns CDR1 SEHNR and CDR2 FQNEAQ (reference sequence). The J segment lost 5 bases and the V segment lost 1 base, leaving 6 bases of the junction unmatched. CDR3 region: CASSLGTGGSRTEAFF. The DNA of the CDR3 is TGTGCCAGCAGCTTAGGGACAGGGGGCTCAAGAACTGAAGCTTTCTTT.

Comments on this clonotype: A single base separates this from a much larger clone, so it may be a read error. The gene calls are TRBV19 and TRBJ1-1; D might be TRBD1 (6 bases). CDR3 length: 12 amino acids. Looked up from germline, CDR1 is LNHDA and CDR2 is SQIVND (reference sequence). The CDR3 DNA reads as TGTGTCACCTCCGCTAGGGGGACAAAAGCTTTCTTT. It is translated as CVTSARGTKAFF.

This clonotype was observed at least ten times. The V and J genes are TRBV27 and TRBJ2-3; tentative D call: TRBD2 (5 bases). Germline V gene data show CDR1 as MNHEY and CDR2 as SMNVEV (reference sequence). The V gene lost 8 bases and the J gene lost 2 bases, with 14 bases spanning the gap. The CDR3 length is 14 residues. Here the CDR3 reads CASGRVSFTDTQYF. In DNA form, the CDR3 reads TGTGCCAGCGGGCGGGTTAGCTTCACAGATACGCAGTATTTT.

This clonotype was observed many times. V and J are TRBV27 and TRBJ1-5; no definite D call. This CDR3 is built from 15 residues. Trimming left V 6 bases short and J 6 bases short, with 18 bases between. Germline CDR1 is MNHEY and CDR2 is SMNVEV (reference sequence). CDR3 coding DNA: TGTGCCAGCAGGCTCTCGTGGGCATTAAGTCAGCCCCAGCATTTT. Its translation: CASRLSWALSQPQHF.

Only a few counts were recorded for this clonotype. J is TRBJ1-1 and V is TRBV23-1; D is uncertain. TRBV23-1 is classed as an ORF, of uncertain function. V was shortened by 7 bases and J by 0 bases, with 15 bases between the two germline ends. The CDR3 runs 15 residues. This CDR3 is CASTSRPQMNTEAFF. The CDR3 DNA is TGCGCCAGCACCTCCCGACCCCAAATGAACACTGAAGCTTTCTTT.

This chain joins TRBV29-1 and TRBJ1-4; D is unclear. V was trimmed by 6 bases and J by 6 bases, leaving 17 bases between them. Germline-derived CDR1 and CDR2 are SQVTM and ANQGSEA. CDR3 size: 14 residues. CDR3 coding DNA: TGCAGCGTCATGACATTGGCTGTAGATGAAAAACTGTTTTTT. Protein product: CSVMTLAVDEKLFF.

This clonotype was counted at least ten times. The genes are TRBV29-1 and TRBJ1-4, with 10 positions matching TRBD1. Trimming at V came to 7 bases and at J to 6 bases, leaving 11 bases not matched to a gene. Looked up from germline, CDR1 is SQVTM and CDR2 is ANQGSEA. The CDR3 covers 15 residues. The CDR3 is CSARDRGSGYEKLFF. CDR3 DNA sequence: TGCAGCGCCCGGGACAGGGGAAGCGGGTATGAAAAACTGTTTTTT.

This clonotype was seen many times. J is TRBJ2-1 and V is TRBV6-5, with D possibly TRBD1 on 5 matching bases. The V gene lost 4 bases and the J gene lost 0 bases, with 13 bases spanning the gap. The V gene's germline CDR1 is MNHEY and CDR2 SVGAGI. This CDR3 region has 16 residues. The CDR3 here is CASSSTVTYSYNEQFF. For the CDR3, the DNA is TGTGCCAGCAGTTCGACAGTTACCTACTCCTACAATGAGCAGTTCTTC.

The table lists this clonotype with many counts. The rearrangement uses TRBV11-3 and TRBJ1-1; possible D gene TRBD1, 5 bases. Germline loops: CDR1 SGHNT, CDR2 YENEEA. Trimming took off 2 bases at V and 1 base at J, with 11 bases between the two ends. The CDR3 has 15 residues. In DNA, the CDR3 is TGTGCCAGCAGCTTATTAGGCCAGGGGAACACTGAAGCTTTCTTT. Its translation is CASSLLGQGNTEAFF.

Ten or more counts support this clonotype. This chain uses TRBV19 with TRBJ2-2; TRBD1 is a possible D gene (6 bases). This CDR3 contains 13 residues. Trimming pared 5 bases from V and 7 bases from J, leaving 11 bases between. CDR1 and CDR2 from the germline V gene are LNHDA and SQIVND (reference sequence). The CDR3 bases are TGTGCCAGTAGTCTCCAGGGGTTCGGGGAGCTGTTTTTT. Translating it yields CASSLQGFGELFF.

This clonotype turned up a few times. The V gene is TRBV18, the J gene TRBJ2-7; maybe TRBD2 (5 bases). The V end was cut by 3 bases, the J end by 1 base, with 13 bases between. From germline, CDR1 is KGHSH and CDR2 LQKENI. The CDR3 is made up of 15 amino acids. The CDR3 loop is CASSPYRGNSYEQYF. Here the CDR3 DNA reads TGTGCCAGCTCACCCTACCGGGGAAATTCCTACGAGCAGTACTTC.

This clonotype has ten or more counts. V is TRBV4-1 and J is TRBJ1-4, with 9 nucleotides matching TRBD1. Germline CDR1 MGHRA, CDR2 YSYEKL. Unmatched junction bases numbered 5, after V lost 6 bases and J lost 3 bases. The CDR3 runs to 15 residues. CDR3 sequence (DNA): TGCGCCAGCAGAGACAGGGGGTCGTCTAATGAAAAACTGTTTTTT. This sequence encodes CASRDRGSSNEKLFF.

This clonotype was observed many times. This chain connects TRBV24-1 to TRBJ2-7; D gene uncertain. The germline gives CDR1 KGHDR, CDR2 SFDVKD. This CDR3 is built from 13 residues. V lost 1 base, J lost 6 bases, and 9 bases lay in between. The CDR3 coding sequence is TGTGCCACCAGTGATTTCGCGAGAGGCGAGCAGTACTTC. Translation gives CATSDFARGEQYF.